These 26 T cell receptor beta chains came from one sample sequenced in a study of shared clonotypes between healthy human individuals. Using immunoSEQ multiplex PCR, the repertoire was profiled, and TCRdb retains in-frame clones only, with some absent. Of roughly 720,000 clones listed, about nine tenths are singletons. Source material: memory CD8+ T cells from PBMCs. Described subset: CD45RO+ cells pooled with CCR7-negative TemRA cells. The receptor source for this set is a man aged 18 to 30 in good health. Some clones in this sample may be carry-over from other donors' samples.

The genes are TRBV13 and TRBJ1-1; D uncertain. Germline CDR1 is PRHDT and CDR2 is FYEKMQ (reference sequence). V lost 5 bases and J 4 bases, leaving 14 bases between the germline ends. This CDR3 spans 14 amino acids. CDR3 DNA: TGTGCCAGCAGCCCCCGGACTAGGATCACTGAAGCTTTCTTT. It encodes CASSPRTRITEAFF.

V gene TRBV5-7 combines with J gene TRBJ2-3; perhaps TRBD2 as D (5 bases). TRBV5-7 is marked as an open reading frame, function uncertain. The CDR3 loop spans 16 amino acids. Trimming removed 5 bases at V and 3 bases at J, with 19 bases between. CDR3 DNA: TGTGCCAGCAGATATATTGATAAGGGAGTAACAGATACGCAGTATTTT. Protein: CASRYIDKGVTDTQYF.

V gene TRBV7-3 combines with J gene TRBJ2-1; 7 bases line up with TRBD2. V dropped 5 bases and J dropped 3; count of bases not matched to a gene: 7. CDR1 is SGHTA and CDR2 is FQGTGA in the germline V gene. The CDR3 has 15 residues. CDR3: CASSPRREYYNEQFF. CDR3 DNA sequence: TGTGCCAGCAGCCCACGGCGGGAGTACTACAATGAGCAGTTCTTC.

The V gene is TRBV14, the J gene TRBJ1-1; D ambiguous. V dropped 6 bases and J dropped 6 bases, with 17 bases sitting between them. This CDR3 comprises 14 residues. From germline, CDR1 is SGHDN and CDR2 FVKESK. The CDR3 loop is CASSPVGVFPEAFF. In nucleotides, the CDR3 is TGTGCCAGCAGTCCCGTCGGCGTTTTCCCTGAAGCTTTCTTT.

This clone occurred once. This chain connects TRBV29-1 to TRBJ2-2, with 8 bases lining up with TRBD2. Trimming took 7 bases from V and 7 from J; bases not matched to a gene: 5. The CDR3 sequence is 12 residues long. Germline V gene data show CDR1 as SQVTM and CDR2 as ANQGSEA. CDR3 sequence: CSALAGLGELFF. CDR3 DNA sequence: TGCAGCGCCTTAGCGGGACTCGGGGAGCTGTTTTTT.

The chain has TRBV11-2 and TRBJ2-5; 10 bases align to TRBD1. With the DNA end fitting TRBJ2-7 better, the J assignment may be wrong. CDR3 length: 16 residues. Germline V lookup: CDR1 SGHAT, CDR2 FQNNGV. CDR3 sequence: CASSPGFGTGVVEQYF. The DNA for the CDR3 is TGTGCCAGCAGCCCAGGGTTCGGGACAGGGGTTGTCGAGCAGTACTTC.

This clone was seen a handful of times. This chain joins TRBV12-1 and TRBJ1-5; the table's TRBD1 call for D was not verified on the DNA. TRBV12-1 is marked as a pseudogene. This CDR3 is 15 amino acids long. CDR3 DNA: TGTGCCAGCAGCTCAACCGGGACAAGGGACCAGCCCCAGCATTTT. Encoded protein: CASSSTGTRDQPQHF.

The chain couples TRBV9 to TRBJ2-3; D perhaps matches TRBD1 (6 bases). The CDR3 covers 16 residues. V was shortened by 2 bases and J by 1 base, with 14 bases between the two germline ends. Germline V gene sequence: CDR1 SGDLS, CDR2 YYNGEE. Written as DNA, the CDR3 is TGTGCCAGCAGCGTGCCACAGGGTTATGGCACAGATACGCAGTATTTT. Residues: CASSVPQGYGTDTQYF.

This chain links TRBV6-5 with TRBJ1-5; the match to TRBD1 covers 7 bases. From germline, CDR1 is MNHEY and CDR2 SVGAGI. The trim removed 6 bases at V and 3 bases at J, leaving 8 bases unmatched. The CDR3 has 15 amino acids. The CDR3 protein is CASRIDGQANQPQHF. As DNA, the CDR3 is TGTGCCAGCAGAATCGATGGACAGGCCAATCAGCCCCAGCATTTT.

The chain combines TRBV7-3 with TRBJ2-1; D may be TRBD2 (6 bases). Germline V lookup: CDR1 SGHTA, CDR2 FQGTGA. The CDR3 extends over 18 amino acids. Trimming stripped 1 base from V and 3 bases from J, with 19 bases between. In nucleotides, the CDR3 is TGTGCCAGCAGCTTAAAAGCCCCCAGGCTAGCGCACTACAATGAGCAGTTCTTC. This encodes CASSLKAPRLAHYNEQFF.

The rearrangement uses TRBV7-9 and TRBJ2-7; 9 positions match TRBD1. V was clipped by 5 bases and J by 0 bases; unmatched bases: 11. Germline V CDR1 and CDR2: SEHNR, FQNEAQ (reference sequence). The CDR3 is 17 residues long. CDR3 bases: TGTGCCAGCAGCGAAACCGGGACAGGGTTACACTCCTACGAGCAGTACTTC. Translation: CASSETGTGLHSYEQYF. Looking up the rest from reference TRBV7-9 and TRBJ2-7 gives the full variable domain: DTGVSQNPRHKITKRGQNVTFRCDPISEHNRLYWYRQTLGQGPEFLTYFQNEAQLEKSRLLSDRFSAERPKGSFSTLEIQRTEQGDSAMYLCASSETGTGLHSYEQYFGPGTRLTVT.

The chain couples TRBV5-1 to TRBJ1-1; D gene ambiguous. This CDR3 contains 14 residues. Germline values: CDR1 SGHRS, CDR2 YFSETQ. V lost 0 bases to trimming and J lost 0 bases, with 6 bases between them. The CDR3 DNA reads TGCGCCAGCAGCTTGGAGGGTGTGAACACTGAAGCTTTCTTT. Amino acid sequence: CASSLEGVNTEAFF.

The chain has TRBV7-2 and TRBJ2-1; TRBD2 might be the D (6 bases). The CDR3 runs 15 residues. Germline values: CDR1 SGHTA, CDR2 FQGNSA. V was pared by 2 bases and J by 2 bases, with 10 bases between. The CDR3, as DNA: TGTGCCAGCAGCTTAAGGCGGGGACCCTACAATGAGCAGTTCTTC. Its translation is CASSLRRGPYNEQFF.

The chain links TRBV30 to TRBJ2-1; 10 positions agree with TRBD2. Trimming took 4 bases from V and 7 from J; bases not matched to a gene: 4. CDR1 is GTSNPN and CDR2 is SVGIG in the germline V gene (reference sequence). This CDR3 region has 13 residues. DNA for the CDR3: TGTGCCTGGACTAGCGGGAGTGATAATGAGCAGTTCTTC. Amino acid sequence: CAWTSGSDNEQFF. The full variable domain, its missing parts supplied by reference TRBV30 and TRBJ2-1, is SQTIHQWPATLVQPVGSPLSLECTVEGTSNPNLYWYRQAAGRGLQLLFYSVGIGQISSEVPQNLSASRPQDRQFILSSKKLLLSDSGFYLCAWTSGSDNEQFFGPGTRLTVL.

On this clone: The sample holds other DNA sequences that translate to the same CDR3. V usage is TRBV4-3 and J usage is TRBJ2-5; TRBD2 matches at 9 bases. This CDR3 has 15 amino acids. The V gene end was trimmed by 1 base and the J gene end by 5 bases; junction bases not matched to a gene: 5. The germline gives CDR1 LGHNA, CDR2 YSLEER. CDR3 in amino acids: CASSQGSGRRETQYF. In nucleotides, the CDR3 is TGCGCCAGCAGCCAAGGAAGCGGGAGGAGGGAGACCCAGTACTTC.

The genes are TRBV5-6 and TRBJ1-1, with 12 positions matching TRBD1. The CDR3 spans 14 residues. Germline-derived CDR1 and CDR2 are SGHDT and YYEEEE. Trimming cost V 3 bases and J 3 bases; bases outside gene matches: 0. The CDR3 spells CASSWDRGHTEAFF. The DNA for the CDR3 is TGTGCCAGCAGCTGGGACAGGGGGCACACTGAAGCTTTCTTT.

V gene TRBV11-2 combines with J gene TRBJ1-3, with 11 nucleotides matching TRBD1. The V gene's germline CDR1 is SGHAT and CDR2 FQNNGV. Trimming took 6 bases from V and 0 from J; bases not matched to a gene: 13. The CDR3 loop spans 19 amino acids. As DNA, the CDR3 is TGTGCCAGCAGTTCCCCGCCGGGGACAGGGGGATTCTCTGGAAACACCATATATTTT. Amino acids: CASSSPPGTGGFSGNTIYF.

This sequence joins TRBV5-1 and TRBJ2-7; the D gene is possibly TRBD1 (6 bases). This CDR3 has 14 residues. V lost 2 bases and J 2 bases, leaving 11 bases between the germline ends. Germline V lookup: CDR1 SGHRS, CDR2 YFSETQ. In DNA form, the CDR3 reads TGCGCCAGCAGCTTAGGACAGTTAGCCTACGAGCAGTACTTC. It codes for CASSLGQLAYEQYF.

The rearrangement joins TRBV11-2 to TRBJ2-7, with D unclear. Germline assignment: CDR1 SGHAT and CDR2 FQNNGV. V lost 3 bases to trimming and J lost 6 bases, with 9 bases between them. CDR3 length: 12 residues. For the CDR3, the DNA is TGTGCCAGCAGCTTTTCTGGGCGCGAGCAGTACTTC. It specifies CASSFSGREQYF.

The chain links TRBV6-6 to TRBJ2-7; a weak D match, TRBD2 (6 bases). This CDR3 has 15 residues. Per germline, CDR1 MNHNY and CDR2 SVGAGI (reference sequence). Trimming took 2 bases from V and 1 from J, leaving 12 bases between them. Here the CDR3 DNA reads TGTGCCAGCAGTTACCAGGCGGGACCGTCCTACGAGCAGTACTTC. Encoded protein: CASSYQAGPSYEQYF.

This chain links TRBV7-9 with TRBJ1-2; D remains ambiguous. This CDR3 contains 12 residues. The V end was cut by 3 bases, the J end by 3 bases, with 5 bases between. The germline V gene has CDR1 SEHNR and CDR2 FQNEAQ (reference sequence). CDR3 bases: TGTGCCAGCAGCTTCTCGGACTATGGCTACACCTTC. Encoded protein: CASSFSDYGYTF.

The rearrangement links TRBV7-9 to TRBJ1-5, with D possibly being TRBD1 (5 bases). Trimming stripped 0 bases from V and 2 bases from J, with 8 bases between. The CDR3 is 15 residues long. Germline V lookup: CDR1 SEHNR, CDR2 FQNEAQ (reference sequence). The CDR3 bases are TGTGCCAGCAGCTTAGCCGGGGGACGCAATCAGCCCCAGCATTTT. Amino acids: CASSLAGGRNQPQHF.

The chain carries TRBV7-2 and TRBJ1-1; a possible D gene is TRBD1 (6 bases). The CDR3 contains 14 residues. Deletions cut 6 bases from V and 4 bases from J, with 15 bases between. From germline, CDR1 is SGHTA and CDR2 FQGNSA. CDR3 bases: TGTGCCAGCAGGCTACAGGGTGGAGGCACTGAAGCTTTCTTT. Translated, it gives CASRLQGGGTEAFF.

This clone is a singleton in its sample. The chain joins TRBV7-6 to TRBJ2-1; 9 bases fit TRBD2. Germline V CDR1 and CDR2: SGHVS, FNYEAQ. The CDR3 contains 17 residues. V shed 4 bases and J 6 bases; nucleotides not matched to a gene: 13. Written as DNA, the CDR3 is TGTGCCAGCAGCTCTACCTTAGCGGGAGAGATGGCCAATGAGCAGTTCTTC. As protein: CASSSTLAGEMANEQFF.

The chain has TRBV9 and TRBJ2-7; D perhaps matches TRBD2 (6 bases). V dropped 2 bases and J dropped 1 base, with 13 bases sitting between them. The length of the CDR3 is 15 residues. The germline gives CDR1 SGDLS, CDR2 YYNGEE. The CDR3 DNA reads TGTGCCAGCAGCGTTAGCGTAGCGGAATCCTACGAGCAGTACTTC. It translates to CASSVSVAESYEQYF.

The V and J genes are TRBV2 and TRBJ2-5, with 7 positions matching TRBD1. The J call may be in error: the DNA end matches TRBJ2-7 better. The CDR3 runs 14 residues. Germline V lookup: CDR1 SNHLY, CDR2 FYNNEI. The CDR3, as DNA: TGTGCCAGCAGTGAATTGGGACAGTCCTACGAGCAGTACTTC. Amino acid sequence: CASSELGQSYEQYF.